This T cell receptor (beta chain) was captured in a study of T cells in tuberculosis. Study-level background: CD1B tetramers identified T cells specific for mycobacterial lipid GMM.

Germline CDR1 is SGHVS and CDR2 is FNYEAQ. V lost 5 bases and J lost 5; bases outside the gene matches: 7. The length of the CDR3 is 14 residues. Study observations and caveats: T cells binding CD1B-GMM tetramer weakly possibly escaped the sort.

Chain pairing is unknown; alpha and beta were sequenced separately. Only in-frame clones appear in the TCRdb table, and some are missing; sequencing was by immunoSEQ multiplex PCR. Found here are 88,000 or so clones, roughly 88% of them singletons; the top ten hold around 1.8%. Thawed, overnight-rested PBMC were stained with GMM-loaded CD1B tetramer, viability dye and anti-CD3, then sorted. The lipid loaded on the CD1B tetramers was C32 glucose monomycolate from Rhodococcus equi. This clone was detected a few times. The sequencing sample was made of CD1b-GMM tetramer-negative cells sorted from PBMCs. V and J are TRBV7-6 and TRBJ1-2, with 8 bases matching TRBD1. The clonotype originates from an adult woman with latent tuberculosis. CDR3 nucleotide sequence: TGTGCCAGCAGCCCGGACAGGGATAATTATGGCTACACCTTC. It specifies CASSPDRDNYGYTF.